This T cell receptor (beta chain) derives from a study of shared clonotypes between healthy human individuals. The CDR3 spans 14 residues. From germline, CDR1 is SGHRS and CDR2 YFSETQ. Unmatched junction bases numbered 3, after V lost 1 base and J lost 3 bases. On this clone: Its cognate antigen is unknown. The sample carries other DNA sequences with the same CDR3.

Study-wide results and caveats: It was only blood that was sampled, and tissue repertoires likely differ. The four-donor shared clonotypes exceeded non-shared clonotypes in generation probability, with non-shared ones scoring lower.

An assay was performed, and its level was deep. Genomic DNA of every subset was divided equally among multiple immunoSEQ plates. TCRdb's table, derived via immunoSEQ multiplex PCR, lists solely in-frame clones and lacks some. The table has roughly 1,600,000 clones, approximately 98.5% seen once. V and J are TRBV5-1 and TRBJ1-1; 7 bases are a match to TRBD1. The sequencing input was naive CD4+ T cells sorted from blood. Subset reported: CD45RA+ positively selected. This receptor was obtained from a man aged 25-45 years in good health. DNA for the CDR3: TGCGCCAGCAGCTTGCGGGACAGCTACACTGAAGCTTTCTTT. Translating gives CASSLRDSYTEAFF.